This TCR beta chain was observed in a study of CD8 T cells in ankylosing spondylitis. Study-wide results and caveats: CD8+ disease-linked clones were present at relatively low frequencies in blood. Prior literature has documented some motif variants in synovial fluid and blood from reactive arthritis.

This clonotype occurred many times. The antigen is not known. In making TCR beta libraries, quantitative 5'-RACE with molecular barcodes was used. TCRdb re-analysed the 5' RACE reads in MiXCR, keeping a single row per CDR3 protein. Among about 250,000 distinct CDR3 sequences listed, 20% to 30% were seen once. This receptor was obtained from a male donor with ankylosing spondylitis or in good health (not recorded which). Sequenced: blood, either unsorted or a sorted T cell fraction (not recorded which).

The CDR3 nucleotides are TGCAGTGCTAGAGATCGGCATCAGCCCCAGCATTTT. This gives the protein CSARDRHQPQHF. The chain couples TRBV20-1 to TRBJ1-5; D is uncertain. V was trimmed by 0 bases and J by 5 bases, leaving 5 bases between them. Germline CDR1 reads DFQATT; CDR2 reads SNEGSKA (reference sequence). The CDR3 sequence is 12 residues long.